This T cell receptor (beta chain) was identified during a study of T cells in Graves' hyperthyroidism and ophthalmopathy. Turning to the study itself: Peripheral blood was acquired at first diagnosis, ahead of any therapy whatsoever.

At least ten counts were recorded for this clonotype. Amplified TCR beta CDR3 regions derived from RNA transcripts. The study used the HTBI primer set for a first-round RT-PCR of the TCR CDR3. TCRdb ran MiXCR on the multiplex PCR reads and lists one entry per CDR3 protein. This table holds fewer than 350,000 distinct CDR3 sequences, 13% found once. The CDR3 extends over 15 amino acids. V was pared by 5 bases and J by 4 bases, with 7 bases of the junction left unmatched. CDR1 is GTSNPN, CDR2 SVGIG, per germline (reference sequence). This chain connects TRBV30 to TRBJ2-5; 13 nucleotides match TRBD2. The receptor was isolated from a woman in her twenties or thirties with Graves' hyperthyroidism that later progressed to Graves' ophthalmopathy. The source material was blood. This chain's CDR3 is CAWVRTSGSTETQYF. The CDR3, as DNA: TGTGCCTGGGTCAGGACTAGCGGGAGCACAGAGACCCAGTACTTC.